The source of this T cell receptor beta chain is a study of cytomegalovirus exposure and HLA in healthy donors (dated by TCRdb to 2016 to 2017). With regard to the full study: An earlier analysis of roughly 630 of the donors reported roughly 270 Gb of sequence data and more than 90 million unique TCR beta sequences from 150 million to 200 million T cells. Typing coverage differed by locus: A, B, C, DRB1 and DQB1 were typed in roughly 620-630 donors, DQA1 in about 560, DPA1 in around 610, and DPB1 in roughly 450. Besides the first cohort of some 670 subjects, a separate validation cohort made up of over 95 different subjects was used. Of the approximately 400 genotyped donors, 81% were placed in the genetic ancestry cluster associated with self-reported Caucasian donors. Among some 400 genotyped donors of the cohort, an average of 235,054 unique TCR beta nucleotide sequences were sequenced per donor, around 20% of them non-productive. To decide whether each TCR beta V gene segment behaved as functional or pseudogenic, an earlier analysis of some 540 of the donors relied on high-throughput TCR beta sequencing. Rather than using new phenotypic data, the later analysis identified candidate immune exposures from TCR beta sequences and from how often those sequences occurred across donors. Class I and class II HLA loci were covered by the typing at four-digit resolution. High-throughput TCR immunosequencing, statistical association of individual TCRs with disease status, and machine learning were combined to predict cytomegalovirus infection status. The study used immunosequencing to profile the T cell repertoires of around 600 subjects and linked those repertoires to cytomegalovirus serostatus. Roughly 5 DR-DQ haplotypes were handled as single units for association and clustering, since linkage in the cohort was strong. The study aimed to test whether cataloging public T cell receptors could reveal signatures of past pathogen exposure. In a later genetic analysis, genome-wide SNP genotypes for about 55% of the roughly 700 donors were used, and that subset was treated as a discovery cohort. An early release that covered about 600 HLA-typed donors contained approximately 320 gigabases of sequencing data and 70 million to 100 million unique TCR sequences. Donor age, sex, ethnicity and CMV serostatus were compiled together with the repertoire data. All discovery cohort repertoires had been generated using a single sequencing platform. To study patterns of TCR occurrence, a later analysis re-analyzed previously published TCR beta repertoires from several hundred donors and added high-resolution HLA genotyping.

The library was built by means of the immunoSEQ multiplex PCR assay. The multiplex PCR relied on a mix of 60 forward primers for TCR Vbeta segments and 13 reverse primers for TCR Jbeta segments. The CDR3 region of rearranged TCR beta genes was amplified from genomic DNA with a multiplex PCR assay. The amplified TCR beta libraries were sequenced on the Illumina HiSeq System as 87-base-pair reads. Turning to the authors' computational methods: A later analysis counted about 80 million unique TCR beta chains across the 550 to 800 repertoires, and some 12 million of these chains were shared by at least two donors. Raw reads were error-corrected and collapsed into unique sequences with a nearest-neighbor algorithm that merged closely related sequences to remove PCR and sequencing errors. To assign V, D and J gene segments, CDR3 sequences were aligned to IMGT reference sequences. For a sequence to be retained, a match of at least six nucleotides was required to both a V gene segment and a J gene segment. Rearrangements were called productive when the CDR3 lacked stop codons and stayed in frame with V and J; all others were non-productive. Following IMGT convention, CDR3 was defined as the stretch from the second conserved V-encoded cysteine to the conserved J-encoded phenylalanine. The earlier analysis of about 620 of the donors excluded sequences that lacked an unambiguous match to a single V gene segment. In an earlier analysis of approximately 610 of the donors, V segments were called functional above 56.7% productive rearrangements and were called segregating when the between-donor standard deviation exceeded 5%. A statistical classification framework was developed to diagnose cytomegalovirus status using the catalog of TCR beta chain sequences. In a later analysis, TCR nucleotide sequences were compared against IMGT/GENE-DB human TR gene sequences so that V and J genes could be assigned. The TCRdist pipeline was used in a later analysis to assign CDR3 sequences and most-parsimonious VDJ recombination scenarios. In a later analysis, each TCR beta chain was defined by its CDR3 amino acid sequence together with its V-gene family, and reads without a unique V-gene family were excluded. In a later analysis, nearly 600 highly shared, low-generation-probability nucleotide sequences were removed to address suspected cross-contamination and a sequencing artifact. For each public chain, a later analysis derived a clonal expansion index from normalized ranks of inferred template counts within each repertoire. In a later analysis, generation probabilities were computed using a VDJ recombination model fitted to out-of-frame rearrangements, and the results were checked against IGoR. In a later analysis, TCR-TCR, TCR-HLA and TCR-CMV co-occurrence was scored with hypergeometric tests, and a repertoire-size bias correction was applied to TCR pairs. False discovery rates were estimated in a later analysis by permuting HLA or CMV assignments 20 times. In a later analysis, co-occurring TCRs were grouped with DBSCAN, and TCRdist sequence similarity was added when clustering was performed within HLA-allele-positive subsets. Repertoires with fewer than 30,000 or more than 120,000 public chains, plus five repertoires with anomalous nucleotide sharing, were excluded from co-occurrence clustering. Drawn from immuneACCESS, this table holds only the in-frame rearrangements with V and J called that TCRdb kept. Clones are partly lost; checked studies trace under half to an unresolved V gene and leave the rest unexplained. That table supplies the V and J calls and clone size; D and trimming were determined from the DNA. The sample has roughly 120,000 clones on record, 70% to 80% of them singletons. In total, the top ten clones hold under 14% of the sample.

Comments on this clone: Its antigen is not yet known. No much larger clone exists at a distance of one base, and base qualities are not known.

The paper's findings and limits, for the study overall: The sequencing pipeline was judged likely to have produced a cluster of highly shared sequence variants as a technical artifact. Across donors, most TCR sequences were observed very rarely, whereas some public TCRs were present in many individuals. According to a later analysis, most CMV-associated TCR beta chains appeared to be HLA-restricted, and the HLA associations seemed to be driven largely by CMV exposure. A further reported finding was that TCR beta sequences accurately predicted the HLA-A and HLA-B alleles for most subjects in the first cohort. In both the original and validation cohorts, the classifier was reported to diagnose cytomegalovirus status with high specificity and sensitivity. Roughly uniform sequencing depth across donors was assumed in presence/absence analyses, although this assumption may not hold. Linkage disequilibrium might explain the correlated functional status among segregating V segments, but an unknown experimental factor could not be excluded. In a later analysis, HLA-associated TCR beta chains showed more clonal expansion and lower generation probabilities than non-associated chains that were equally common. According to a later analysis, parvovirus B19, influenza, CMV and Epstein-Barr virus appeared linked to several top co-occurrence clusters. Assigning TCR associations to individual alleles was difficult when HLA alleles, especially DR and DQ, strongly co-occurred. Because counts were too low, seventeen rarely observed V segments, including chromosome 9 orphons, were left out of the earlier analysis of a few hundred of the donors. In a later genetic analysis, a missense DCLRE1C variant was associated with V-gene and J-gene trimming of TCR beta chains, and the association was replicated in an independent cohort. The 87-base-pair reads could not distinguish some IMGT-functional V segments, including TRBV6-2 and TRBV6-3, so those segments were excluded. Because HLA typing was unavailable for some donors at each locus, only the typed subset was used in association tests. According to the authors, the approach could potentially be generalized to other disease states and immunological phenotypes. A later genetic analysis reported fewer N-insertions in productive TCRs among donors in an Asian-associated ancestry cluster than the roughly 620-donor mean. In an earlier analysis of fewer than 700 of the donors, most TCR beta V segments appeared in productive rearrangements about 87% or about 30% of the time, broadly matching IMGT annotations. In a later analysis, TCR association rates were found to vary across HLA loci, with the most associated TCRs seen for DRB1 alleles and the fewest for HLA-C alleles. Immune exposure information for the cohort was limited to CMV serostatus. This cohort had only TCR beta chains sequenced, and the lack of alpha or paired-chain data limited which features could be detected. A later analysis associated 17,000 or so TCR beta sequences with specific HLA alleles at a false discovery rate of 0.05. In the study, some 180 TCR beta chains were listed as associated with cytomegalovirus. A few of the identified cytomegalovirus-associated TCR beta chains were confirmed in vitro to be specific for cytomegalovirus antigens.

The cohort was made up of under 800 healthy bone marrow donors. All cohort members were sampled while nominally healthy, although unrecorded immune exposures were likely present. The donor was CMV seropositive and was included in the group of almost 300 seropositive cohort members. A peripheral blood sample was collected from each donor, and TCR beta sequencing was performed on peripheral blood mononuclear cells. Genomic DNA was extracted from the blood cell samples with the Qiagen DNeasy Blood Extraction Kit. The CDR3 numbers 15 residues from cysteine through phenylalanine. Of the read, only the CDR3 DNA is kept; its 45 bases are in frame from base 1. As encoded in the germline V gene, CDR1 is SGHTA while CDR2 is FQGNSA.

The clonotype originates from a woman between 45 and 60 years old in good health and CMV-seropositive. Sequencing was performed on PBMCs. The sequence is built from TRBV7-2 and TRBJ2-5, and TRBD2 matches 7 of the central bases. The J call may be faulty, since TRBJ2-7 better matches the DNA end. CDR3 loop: CASSLLGVRGDEQYF. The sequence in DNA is TGTGCCAGCAGCTTACTTGGGGTCCGGGGGGACGAGCAGTACTTC.